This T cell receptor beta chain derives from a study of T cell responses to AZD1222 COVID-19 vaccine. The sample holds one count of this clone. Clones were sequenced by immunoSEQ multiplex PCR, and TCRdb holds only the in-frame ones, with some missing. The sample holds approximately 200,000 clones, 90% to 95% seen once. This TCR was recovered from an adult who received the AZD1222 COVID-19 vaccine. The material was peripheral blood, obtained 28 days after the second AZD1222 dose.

Here the CDR3 DNA reads TGTGCCAGCAGCAAAGGACAGGGGGAGAACACTGAAGCTTTCTTT. Amino acids: CASSKGQGENTEAFF. The chain has TRBV7-9 and TRBJ1-1; 10 nucleotides line up with TRBD1. V lost 5 bases to trimming and J lost 1 base; unmatched junction nucleotides: 4. The CDR3 length is 15 residues. In germline, CDR1 is SEHNR, CDR2 FQNEAQ (reference sequence).